The rows below give T cell receptor beta chains drawn from one sample of a study of beta chain features in type 1 diabetes. Profiling relied on immunoSEQ multiplex PCR, and the TCRdb table lists in-frame clones only, not all of them. The data hold hundreds of thousands of clones, with 13% observed a single time. Material for sequencing was naive CD4+ T cells from blood. These TCRs come from a man younger than 35 with type 1 diabetes. Each CDR3 is given with its conserved first and last residue. The D gene is left open where the match is weak. Only part of the rows carry a size: once, few, many, or a class if the clone is expanded.

clone size	V gene	J gene	CDR3 length	D gene	CDR3 DNA	CDR3 protein
.	TRBV30	TRBJ2-3	16	.	TGTGCCTGGAGTGCACCAGGGGTTGAGGGCTGGGATACGCAGTATTTT	CAWSAPGVEGWDTQYF
.	TRBV6-1	TRBJ2-5	13	TRBD1	TGTGCCAGCAGCTCGGGACAGCAAGAGACCCAGTACTTC	CASSSGQQETQYF
.	TRBV5-1	TRBJ1-1	12	.	TGCGCCAGCAGCTTCCAGGACACTGAAGCTTTCTTT	CASSFQDTEAFF
.	TRBV7-9	TRBJ2-5	17	.	TGTGCCAGCAGCTTAACTGCGGGACAGCGGGGACAAGAGACCCAGTACTTC	CASSLTAGQRGQETQYF
.	TRBV5-4	TRBJ2-2	13	.	TGTGCCAGCAGCCACAGGTGGTCCGGGGAGCTGTTTTTT	CASSHRWSGELFF
.	TRBV6-5	TRBJ1-2	15	TRBD1	TGTGCCAGCAGTAACCTTAACGACAGGGTTAGGGGCTACACCTTC	CASSNLNDRVRGYTF
.	TRBV5-6	TRBJ2-1	17	TRBD1	TGTGCCAGCAGCCAAAGACAGGGAAGAGGGATATACAATGAGCAGTTCTTC	CASSQRQGRGIYNEQFF
.	TRBV5-4	TRBJ2-5	14	TRBD1	TGTGCCAGCAGCTTGGGAGGGGGCGAAGAGACCCAGTACTTC	CASSLGGGEETQYF
few	TRBV29-1	TRBJ1-4	13	.	TGCAGCGCCGGGGGAGGCCCTAATGAAAAACTGTTTTTT	CSAGGGPNEKLFF
.	TRBV5-6	TRBJ1-6	14	TRBD1	TGTGCCAGCAGCCTCCGGACAGGTGATTCACCCCTCCACTTT	CASSLRTGDSPLHF
few	TRBV11-3	TRBJ2-2	13	.	TGTGCCAGCAGCCCGGGCATCCCCGGGGAGCTGTTTTTT	CASSPGIPGELFF
.	TRBV5-6	TRBJ2-7	15	.	TGTGCCAGCAGCTTGGCGGCAGGGATCTCCTACGAGCAGTACTTC	CASSLAAGISYEQYF
.	TRBV2	TRBJ2-7	12	.	TGTGCCAGCCACAGGGATACCTACGAGCAGTACTTC	CASHRDTYEQYF
.	TRBV28	TRBJ2-1	16	TRBD1	TGTGCCAGCAGTCAAGCCGGGACAGGTATTTACAATGAGCAGTTCTTC	CASSQAGTGIYNEQFF
few	TRBV28	TRBJ2-2	16	TRBD1	TGTGCCAGCAGTACGCCCCGGGACAGCCAAGGCGGGGAGCTGTTTTTT	CASSTPRDSQGGELFF
few	TRBV29-1	TRBJ2-1	15	.	TGCAGCGTTCGCACCCGAGACACCTCCTACAATGAGCAGTTCTTC	CSVRTRDTSYNEQFF
few	TRBV30	TRBJ2-7	11	.	TGTGCCTGGAGTAGGACCTACGAGCAGTACTTC	CAWSRTYEQYF
few	TRBV5-6	TRBJ2-4	13	.	TGTGCCAGCAGGACCCTAACCCTCGATATTCAGTACTTC	CASRTLTLDIQYF
.	TRBV5-6	TRBJ1-1	12	.	TGTGCCAGCAGCGGACTTGAGACTGAAGCTCTCTTT	CASSGLETEALF
few	TRBV10-3	TRBJ1-1	13	.	TGTGCCATCAGCCTGGGTTCGGGCACTGAAGCTTTCTTT	CAISLGSGTEAFF
few	TRBV15	TRBJ1-5	15	TRBD1	TGTGCCACCAGCCGGACAGGGGGATATAATCAGCCCCAGCATTTT	CATSRTGGYNQPQHF
.	TRBV28	TRBJ1-3	15	.	TGTGCCAGCAGTTTCACAAAGGGGGCTGGAAACACCATATATTTT	CASSFTKGAGNTIYF
.	TRBV5-1	TRBJ1-1	14	.	TGCGCCAGCAGCTTCGCAGGGGCCAACACTGAAGCTTTCTTT	CASSFAGANTEAFF
once	TRBV4-1	TRBJ1-2	14	.	TGCGCCAGCAGCCAATCAGGAGAAAACTATGGCTACACCTTC	CASSQSGENYGYTF
.	TRBV2	TRBJ2-5	14	.	TGTGCCAGCAGTCAAGGGGCGCCGCGGGAGACCCAGTACTTC	CASSQGAPRETQYF
few	TRBV28	TRBJ1-3	16	.	TGTGCCAGCAGCTCCCCCGTAAGCTACTCTGGAAACACCATATATTTT	CASSSPVSYSGNTIYF
few	TRBV4-1	TRBJ2-2	15	.	TGCGCCAGCAGCCAAGGAGAGACAGTCCCCGGGGAGCTGTTTTTT	CASSQGETVPGELFF
.	TRBV14	TRBJ2-3	13	.	TGTGCCAGCAAGACGGGGGATTGGGATTCGCAGTATTTT	CASKTGDWDSQYF
.	TRBV28	TRBJ2-7	13	.	TGTGCCAGCAGACCACAGGGAACCCTCGAGCAGTACTTC	CASRPQGTLEQYF
.	TRBV7-7	TRBJ2-1	15	TRBD1	TGTGCCAGCAGCCCGGACAGGAGCTCCTACAATGAGCAGTTCTTC	CASSPDRSSYNEQFF
.	TRBV30	TRBJ1-5	13	.	TGTGCCTGGAGTGTACATGGGAGACAGCCCCAGCATTTT	CAWSVHGRQPQHF
few	TRBV9	TRBJ2-3	17	TRBD2	TGTGCCAGCAGCGTAGCAACTAGCGGGGGAGGCACAGATACGCAGTATTTT	CASSVATSGGGTDTQYF
.	TRBV18	TRBJ2-4	20	TRBD1	TGTGCCAGCTCACCCACCGGGACAGGGGTCCTAGAACTAGCCAAAAACATTCAGTACTTC	CASSPTGTGVLELAKNIQYF
.	TRBV7-9	TRBJ2-1	15	.	TGTGCCAGCAGCTTAGGATTGCTAGCTGGGGATGAGCAGTTCTTC	CASSLGLLAGDEQFF
few	TRBV29-1	TRBJ1-2	11	TRBD1	TGCAGCGTCCTGACAGGGGAAGGCTACACCTTC	CSVLTGEGYTF
.	TRBV28	TRBJ2-7	17	.	TGTGCCAGCAGTTTCGTAATTATTTCAGGGCCTTCCTACGAGCAGTACTTC	CASSFVIISGPSYEQYF
few	TRBV7-2	TRBJ1-1	12	.	TGTGCCAGCAGCTTAGGACCCCGCCAAGCTTTCTTT	CASSLGPRQAFF
.	TRBV30	TRBJ2-3	13	.	TGTGCCTGGAGTGCCTCCCCTCGGGGTACGCAGTATTTT	CAWSASPRGTQYF
few	TRBV10-3	TRBJ1-2	12	.	TGTGCCACGCTTCGGGACGGATATGGCTACACCTTC	CATLRDGYGYTF
few	TRBV29-1	TRBJ2-5	14	.	TGCAGCGTTGTGGGGAGGACAGCTAAAGAGACCCAGTACTTC	CSVVGRTAKETQYF
.	TRBV30	TRBJ1-1	12	.	TGTGCCTGGGGCCGGGGGGACACTGAAGCTTTCTTT	CAWGRGDTEAFF
.	TRBV11-2	TRBJ1-5	14	TRBD1	TGTGCCAGCGGCAGGGGACAGGGAAACCAGCCCCAGCATTTT	CASGRGQGNQPQHF
.	TRBV30	TRBJ1-1	13	.	TGTGCCTGGAAGGACCGGGGTTTGACTGAAGCTTTCTTT	CAWKDRGLTEAFF
few	TRBV15	TRBJ1-2	15	TRBD1	TGTGCCACCAGCAGAGATAAAGGGACAGGGGCAAGCTACACCTTC	CATSRDKGTGASYTF